This paragraph covers one TCR beta chain sequence. As yet, its antigen is unknown. No patient escaped relapse after autologous stem cell transplantation, and brentuximab vedotin exposure varied. These data belong to a study of PD-1 blockade in classical Hodgkin lymphoma. Study details: On a schedule of every 2 weeks, patients received nivolumab 3 mg/kg intravenously.

Findings and limits, study-wide: Diminished baseline TCR diversity has been reported in newly diagnosed patients relative to healthy donors.

Clones were read by immunoSEQ multiplex PCR, and TCRdb kept only the in-frame ones, dropping some. The data show 10,000 to 15,000 clones, less than 90% seen once. This clonotype was obtained from a human donor with classical Hodgkin lymphoma. The specimen was peripheral blood mononuclear cells (PBMCs), collected at baseline.

Written as DNA, the CDR3 is TGTGCCAGCAGCCCAGGGAGGGCAGCTTTCTTT. It yields the protein CASSPGRAAFF. This sequence joins TRBV28 and TRBJ1-1; D is perhaps TRBD1 (5 bases). V dropped 6 bases and J dropped 10 bases, with 12 bases sitting between them. This CDR3 comprises 11 residues. Germline V CDR1 and CDR2: MDHEN, SYDVKM.